These 27 T cell receptor beta chains came from one sample sequenced in a study of a mutant IDH1 vaccine in newly diagnosed glioma (dated by TCRdb to the early 2020s). The label giving this sample's time point can be read as: week 23, last vaccination. Every vaccine dose consisted of 300 ug of a 20-mer mutant IDH1 peptide in Montanide, administered subcutaneously together with topical imiquimod. Libraries came from the immunoSEQ multiplex PCR assay. What TCRdb holds here is the immuneACCESS table cut down to in-frame rearrangements. Part of the clones is not present; checked against another copy, under half of the missing clones reflect an unresolved V gene, and the others are unexplained. Recorded for this sample are 50,000 to 85,000 clones; 84% of them occurred a single time. The top ten hold more than 10% of the sample. The antigens of these receptors remain unknown. The sample here was PBMCs, taken from a glioma patient whose treatment included an IDH1 peptide vaccine. The receptors were sampled from a young man with glioma.

V gene TRBV19 combines with J gene TRBJ1-5, with a weak D call TRBD1 (5 bases). V was clipped by 3 bases and J by 0 bases, with 12 bases between them. The length of the CDR3 is 16 residues. CDR1 is LNHDA, CDR2 SQIVND, per germline (reference sequence). DNA for the CDR3: TGTGCCAGTAGTATCGGGGGGGGAGATAGCAATCAGCCCCAGCATTTT. Translated: CASSIGGGDSNQPQHF.

The chain joins TRBV28 to TRBJ1-1; D gene unclear. From germline, CDR1 is MDHEN and CDR2 SYDVKM. The V gene lost 10 bases and the J gene lost 0 bases, with 24 bases spanning the gap. The CDR3 consists of 17 residues. CDR3 DNA: TGTGCCACCGCGTTCCGAGGATTGGGCGCGTTGAACACTGAAGCTTTCTTT. It is translated as CATAFRGLGALNTEAFF.

The V call is TRBV11-2, the J call TRBJ2-7; D unresolved. The V end lost 2 bases, the J end lost 0 bases, and 11 bases lay between the germline ends. This CDR3 contains 15 residues. Germline V CDR1 and CDR2: SGHAT, FQNNGV. The CDR3 DNA sequence: TGTGCCAGCAGCTTAAATCCTACTCGCTCCTACGAGCAGTACTTC. Its protein product is CASSLNPTRSYEQYF.

The chain carries TRBV30 and TRBJ1-1, with no clear D. CDR3 length: 16 amino acids. V lost 4 bases and J 0 bases, leaving 18 bases between the germline ends. The germline V gene encodes CDR1 GTSNPN and CDR2 SVGIG (reference sequence). CDR3 sequence (DNA): TGTGCCTGGACCTCACCCCGGAATATGCTGAACACTGAAGCTTTCTTT. Protein: CAWTSPRNMLNTEAFF.

The V call is TRBV7-9, the J call TRBJ1-1; D not resolved. V lost 4 bases and J lost 2, with 17 bases in between. In germline, CDR1 is SEHNR, CDR2 FQNEAQ (reference sequence). CDR3 length: 16 amino acids. CDR3 amino acids: CASSSPLTTENTEAFF. The CDR3 nucleotides read TGTGCCAGCAGCTCCCCCCTTACGACCGAAAACACTGAAGCTTTCTTT. Full variable domain (missing parts from reference TRBV7-9 and TRBJ1-1): DTGVSQNPRHKITKRGQNVTFRCDPISEHNRLYWYRQTLGQGPEFLTYFQNEAQLEKSRLLSDRFSAERPKGSFSTLEIQRTEQGDSAMYLCASSSPLTTENTEAFFGQGTRLTVV.

This clone was seen a few times. The CDR3 nucleotides read TGTGCCAGCAGCTCACGCTCTGGTGGGTCCTACGAGCAGTACTTC. Translated: CASSSRSGGSYEQYF. The chain is built from TRBV7-2 and TRBJ2-7; the D is unclear. The V gene lost 4 bases and the J gene lost 1 base, with 14 bases spanning the gap. The CDR3 is 15 amino acids. Germline V lookup: CDR1 SGHTA, CDR2 FQGNSA.

The chain employs TRBV29-1 and TRBJ2-2, with 9 bases fitting TRBD1. V shed 4 bases and J 1 base; nucleotides not matched to a gene: 7. CDR3 length equals 16 residues. Germline-derived CDR1 and CDR2 are SQVTM and ANQGSEA. CDR3 residues: CSVGWTGQGNTGELFF. The CDR3 DNA follows: TGCAGCGTTGGTTGGACGGGACAGGGGAACACCGGGGAGCTGTTTTTT.

This chain links TRBV30 with TRBJ2-5; D is perhaps TRBD1 or TRBD2 (5 bases each). The CDR3 is 17 amino acids. V was pared by 3 bases and J by 1 base, with 21 bases between. CDR1 is GTSNPN, CDR2 SVGIG, per germline (reference sequence). The CDR3 DNA sequence: TGTGCCTGGAGCCACGGGACGGGGTTGCGCGTCCAAGAGACCCAGTACTTC. Its translation is CAWSHGTGLRVQETQYF.

The chain employs TRBV28 and TRBJ1-3, with a possible D match to TRBD1 (5 bases). This CDR3 comprises 16 residues. V shed 3 bases and J shed 0 bases, with 12 bases lying between them. Germline loops: CDR1 MDHEN, CDR2 SYDVKM. The DNA for the CDR3 is TGTGCCAGCAGTTTCCATGGGGGGGGCTCTGGAAACACCATATATTTT. Protein: CASSFHGGGSGNTIYF.

The rearrangement links TRBV7-6 to TRBJ2-6; D unclear. The V gene lost 5 bases and the J gene lost 0 bases, with 8 bases spanning the gap. CDR3 length equals 15 residues. From germline, CDR1 is SGHVS and CDR2 FNYEAQ. In DNA, the CDR3 is TGTGCCAGCAGCCATCCCTTCTCTGGGGCCAACGTCCTGACTTTC. Protein sequence: CASSHPFSGANVLTF.

The chain carries TRBV2 and TRBJ1-5; 8 nucleotides line up with TRBD1. Germline V gives CDR1 SNHLY, CDR2 FYNNEI. This CDR3 contains 13 residues. The junction had 2 bases not matched to a gene; V was cut back by 7 bases and J by 3 bases. CDR3 DNA: TGTGCCAGCACGGGACAGGTCAATCAGCCCCAGCATTTT. Translating it yields CASTGQVNQPQHF.

V is TRBV27 and J is TRBJ2-3; D may match TRBD1 or TRBD2 (5 bases each). With 2 bases removed from V and 1 base from J, the gap between germline ends came to 13 bases. CDR1 is MNHEY and CDR2 is SMNVEV in the germline V gene (reference sequence). This CDR3 is built from 16 residues. The CDR3, as DNA: TGTGCCAGCAGTTTACTAGGGGCGCGGGGCACAGATACGCAGTATTTT. Amino acid sequence: CASSLLGARGTDTQYF.

CDR3 DNA sequence: TGTGCCAGCGCCCTGGAAGCTTTCTTT. This gives the protein CASALEAFF. This chain uses TRBV21-1 with TRBJ1-1. TRBV21-1 is reported as a pseudogene. The CDR3 totals 9 residues.

The rearrangement joins TRBV10-3 to TRBJ1-3; D is uncertain. V gave up 8 bases and J gave up 0 bases, with 8 bases separating them. This CDR3 region has 13 residues. Germline CDR1 and CDR2: ENHRY and SYGVKD. The CDR3 DNA reads TGTGCCATCCGGAAGCCCTCTGGAAACACCATATATTTT. Protein product: CAIRKPSGNTIYF.

The genes are TRBV30 and TRBJ1-2; TRBD1 agrees at 9 bases. The germline V gene has CDR1 GTSNPN and CDR2 SVGIG (reference sequence). The V segment lost 3 bases and the J segment 1 base; nucleotides outside the gene matches: 9. The CDR3 loop spans 16 amino acids. Written as DNA, the CDR3 is TGTGCCTGGAGGGGGGACAGGGCCCCCTTTAACTATGGCTACACCTTC. Amino acid sequence: CAWRGDRAPFNYGYTF.

This clone appeared a few times. This sequence joins TRBV7-9 and TRBJ1-1, with 7 bases lining up with TRBD1. Germline values: CDR1 SEHNR, CDR2 FQNEAQ (reference sequence). The CDR3 runs 13 residues. Trimming cost V 4 bases and J 7 bases; bases outside gene matches: 6. This chain's CDR3 is CASSSTRQGEAFF. The CDR3 coding sequence is TGTGCCAGCAGCTCTACTCGACAGGGTGAAGCTTTCTTT.

The gene calls are TRBV7-9 and TRBJ1-1; D call uncertain. Germline values: CDR1 SEHNR, CDR2 FQNEAQ (reference sequence). V lost 5 bases and J 0 bases, leaving 7 bases between the germline ends. This CDR3 has 13 residues. CDR3 DNA: TGTGCCAGCAGCCCTACATTGAACACTGAAGCTTTCTTT. Its protein is CASSPTLNTEAFF.

The chain has TRBV30 and TRBJ1-2; D possibly corresponds to TRBD1 (5 bases). Looked up from germline, CDR1 is GTSNPN and CDR2 is SVGIG (reference sequence). CDR3 size: 13 residues. The V and J ends lost 0 bases and 12 bases respectively, with 17 bases between them. CDR3: CAWSVNGRGGHTF. CDR3 sequence (DNA): TGTGCCTGGAGTGTAAACGGGCGGGGGGGACACACCTTC. Full variable domain (remainder filled in from reference TRBV30 and TRBJ1-2): SQTIHQWPATLVQPVGSPLSLECTVEGTSNPNLYWYRQAAGRGLQLLFYSVGIGQISSEVPQNLSASRPQDRQFILSSKKLLLSDSGFYLCAWSVNGRGGHTFGSGTRLTVV.

This chain connects TRBV5-1 to TRBJ1-6; D is undetermined. From germline, CDR1 is SGHRS and CDR2 YFSETQ. Trimming pared 0 bases from V and 6 bases from J, leaving 10 bases between. The CDR3 is made up of 15 amino acids. The CDR3 DNA sequence: TGCGCCAGCAGCTTGGCCAGGATGGGTAATTCACCCCTCCACTTT. Translation: CASSLARMGNSPLHF.

V usage is TRBV19 and J usage is TRBJ2-7, with D possibly TRBD2 on 5 matching bases. The CDR3 contains 13 residues. Trimming left V 6 bases short and J 3 bases short, with 12 bases between. CDR1 and CDR2 from the germline V gene are LNHDA and SQIVND (reference sequence). The CDR3, as DNA: TGTGCCAGTAGGGGATCGGGGAACTACGAGCAGTACTTC. This translates into CASRGSGNYEQYF.

The chain combines TRBV7-2 with TRBJ1-5; D is undetermined. The CDR3 runs to 13 residues. CDR1 is SGHTA, CDR2 FQGNSA, per germline. Trimming cost V 5 bases and J 3 bases, with 8 bases left between them. This CDR3 is CASSVVVNQPQHF. The CDR3 nucleotides read TGTGCCAGCAGCGTCGTAGTCAATCAGCCCCAGCATTTT.

V is TRBV5-5 and J is TRBJ1-3; D is unclear. This CDR3 has 16 residues. Looked up from germline, CDR1 is SGHKS and CDR2 is YYEKEE (reference sequence). Trimming cost V 3 bases and J 1 base, with 14 bases left between them. Here the CDR3 reads CASSWTGAKSGNTIYF. In DNA, the CDR3 is TGTGCCAGCAGCTGGACGGGAGCGAAGTCTGGAAACACCATATATTTT.

The V gene is TRBV4-3, the J gene TRBJ2-5; D remains ambiguous. V lost 0 bases and J lost 5, with 13 bases in between. Looked up from germline, CDR1 is LGHNA and CDR2 is YSLEER. CDR3 length equals 15 residues. For the CDR3, the DNA is TGCGCCAGCAGCCAAGAATGGGGTTTACGGGAGACCCAGTACTTC. Amino acids: CASSQEWGLRETQYF.

This chain connects TRBV28 to TRBJ1-4; D not certain. The CDR3 has 13 residues. The V gene's germline CDR1 is MDHEN and CDR2 SYDVKM. V was cut by 7 bases and J by 5 bases, with 11 bases left in between. This chain's CDR3 is CASTRRGNEKLFF. The CDR3 DNA follows: TGTGCCAGCACCCGTCGAGGGAATGAAAAACTGTTTTTT.

The chain is built from TRBV5-1 and TRBJ2-7; 8 nucleotides align to TRBD2. The CDR3 spans 15 residues. CDR1 and CDR2 from the germline V gene are SGHRS and YFSETQ. Germline trimming cut 2 bases from V and 3 bases from J; bases unmatched to any gene: 7. CDR3 sequence reads: CASSFTPGTSYEQYF. The CDR3 nucleotides read TGCGCCAGCAGCTTTACGCCAGGGACTAGCTACGAGCAGTACTTC.

The chain joins TRBV13 to TRBJ1-1; 7 positions agree with TRBD1. Trimming took 4 bases from V and 1 from J; bases not matched to a gene: 15. The CDR3 is made up of 18 amino acids. The V gene's germline CDR1 is PRHDT and CDR2 FYEKMQ (reference sequence). This CDR3 reads CASSSYGGSYRGNTEAFF. CDR3 sequence (DNA): TGTGCCAGCAGCTCATATGGGGGATCTTACAGGGGGAACACTGAAGCTTTCTTT. Combining the CDR3 with reference TRBV13 and TRBJ1-1 gives the whole variable domain AAGVIQSPRHLIKEKRETATLKCYPIPRHDTVYWYQQGPGQDPQFLISFYEKMQSDKGSIPDRFSAQQFSDYHSELNMSSLELGDSALYFCASSSYGGSYRGNTEAFFGQGTRLTVV.

In this sample, this clone turned up once. The rearrangement joins TRBV5-5 to TRBJ1-5; D is possibly TRBD1 (5 bases). Germline-derived CDR1 and CDR2 are SGHKS and YYEKEE (reference sequence). CDR3 length equals 15 residues. V lost 4 bases and J 1 base, leaving 12 bases between the germline ends. CDR3 in DNA: TGTGCCAGCAGCCCGTGGGGCGGGAGCAATCAGCCCCAGCATTTT. It codes for CASSPWGGSNQPQHF.